This T cell receptor (beta chain) comes out of a study of shared clonotypes between healthy human individuals. About the research overall: CD4 naive cells filled three plates per donor, CD4 memory three, CD8 naive two and CD8 memory one.

Sorted-subset replicate PCRs used 150 to 200 ng DNA, around 31,000 T cell genomes. TCRdb keeps only in-frame clones here, not all; method: immunoSEQ multiplex PCR. The table includes 780,000 or so clones, 72% detected once. This receptor was identified in a woman between 25 and 40 years old in good health. Material: memory CD4+ T cells sorted from blood. The subset here: CD45RA-negative fraction.

Here the CDR3 reads CASRTTGPPTREQFF. The CDR3 region has the DNA TGTGCCAGCCGGACCACGGGACCTCCGACCAGGGAGCAGTTCTTC. J is TRBJ2-1 and V is TRBV2; D tentatively reads TRBD1 or TRBD2 (5 bases each). Trimming cost V 8 bases and J 10 bases, with 24 bases left between them. The CDR3 covers 15 residues. Germline lookup yields CDR1 SNHLY and CDR2 FYNNEI.